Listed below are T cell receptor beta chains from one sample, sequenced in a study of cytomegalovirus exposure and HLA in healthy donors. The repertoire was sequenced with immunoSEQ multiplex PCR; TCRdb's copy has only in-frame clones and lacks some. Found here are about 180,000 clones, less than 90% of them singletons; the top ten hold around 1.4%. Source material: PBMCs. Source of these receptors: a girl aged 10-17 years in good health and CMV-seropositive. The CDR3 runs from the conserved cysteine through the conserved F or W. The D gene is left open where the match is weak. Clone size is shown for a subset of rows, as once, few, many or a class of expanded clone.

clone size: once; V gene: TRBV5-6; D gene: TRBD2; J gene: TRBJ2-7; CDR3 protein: CASSLGIAGGSYEQYF; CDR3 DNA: TGTGCCAGCAGCTTGGGGATAGCGGGAGGATCCTACGAGCAGTACTTC
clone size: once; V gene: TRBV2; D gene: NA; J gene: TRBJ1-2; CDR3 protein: CASSPYGNVNYGYTF; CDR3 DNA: TGTGCCAGCAGTCCTTACGGGAATGTTAACTATGGCTACACCTTC
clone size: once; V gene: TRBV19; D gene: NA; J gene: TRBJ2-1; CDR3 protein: CASSIGLAYYNEQFF; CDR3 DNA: TGTGCCAGTAGTATAGGTCTAGCGTACTACAATGAGCAGTTCTTC
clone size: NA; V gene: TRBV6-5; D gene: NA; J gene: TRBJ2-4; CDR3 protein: CASTVSRNGNIQYF; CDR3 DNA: TGTGCCAGCACCGTTTCCAGGAATGGAAACATTCAGTACTTC
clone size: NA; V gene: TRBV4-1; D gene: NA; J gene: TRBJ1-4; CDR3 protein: CASSRNIEPRGEKLFF; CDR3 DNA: TGCGCCAGCAGCCGTAACATCGAGCCCAGAGGGGAAAAACTGTTTTTT
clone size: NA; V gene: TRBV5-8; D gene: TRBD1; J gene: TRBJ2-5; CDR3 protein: CASSRGQRQETQYF; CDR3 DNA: TGTGCCAGCAGCAGGGGACAGCGGCAAGAGACCCAGTACTTC
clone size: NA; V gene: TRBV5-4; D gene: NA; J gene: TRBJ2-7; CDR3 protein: CASSLGSASSYEQYF; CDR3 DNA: TGTGCCAGCAGCTTGGGTAGCGCGAGCTCCTACGAGCAGTACTTC
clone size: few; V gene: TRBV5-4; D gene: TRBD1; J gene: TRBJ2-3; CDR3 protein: CASSLTGGRSTQYF; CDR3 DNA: TGTGCCAGCAGCTTGACAGGGGGAAGAAGTACGCAGTATTTT
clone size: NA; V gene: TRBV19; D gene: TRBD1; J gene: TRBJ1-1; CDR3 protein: CASSPGQFMNTEAFF; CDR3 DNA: TGTGCCAGTAGTCCGGGACAGTTCATGAACACTGAAGCTTTCTTT
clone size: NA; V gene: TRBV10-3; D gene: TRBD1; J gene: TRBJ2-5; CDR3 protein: CAISESTGKETQYF; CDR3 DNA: TGTGCCATCAGTGAGTCGACAGGGAAAGAGACCCAGTACTTC
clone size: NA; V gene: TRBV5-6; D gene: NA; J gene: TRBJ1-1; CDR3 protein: CASSLAWNTEAFF; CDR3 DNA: TGTGCCAGCAGCTTAGCTTGGAACACTGAAGCTTTCTTT
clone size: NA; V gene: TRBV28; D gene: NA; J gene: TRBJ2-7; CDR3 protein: CASSFLLAGPGYEQYF; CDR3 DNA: TGTGCCAGCAGTTTTCTCTTGGCGGGCCCTGGGTACGAGCAGTACTTC
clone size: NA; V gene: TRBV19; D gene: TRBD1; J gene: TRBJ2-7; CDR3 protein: CASNLGHGQGPSYEQYF; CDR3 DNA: TGTGCCAGTAACCTTGGGCATGGACAGGGGCCCTCCTACGAGCAGTACTTC
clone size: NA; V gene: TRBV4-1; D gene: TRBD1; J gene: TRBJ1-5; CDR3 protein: CASSQDRGIGNQPQHF; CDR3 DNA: TGCGCCAGCAGCCAAGACAGGGGGATCGGCAATCAGCCCCAGCATTTT
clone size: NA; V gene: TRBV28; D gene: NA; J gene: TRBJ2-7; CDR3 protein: CASSFAGLTYEQYF; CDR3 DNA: TGTGCCAGCAGTTTTGCGGGGTTGACCTACGAGCAGTACTTC
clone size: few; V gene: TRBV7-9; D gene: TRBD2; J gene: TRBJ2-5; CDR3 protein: CASSGFPQGGETQYF; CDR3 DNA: TGTGCCAGCAGCGGATTTCCGCAGGGAGGGGAGACCCAGTACTTC
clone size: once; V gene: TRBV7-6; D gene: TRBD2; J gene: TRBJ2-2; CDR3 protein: CASSLTSGSWTGELFF; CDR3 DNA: TGTGCCAGCAGCTTAACGAGCGGGAGTTGGACCGGGGAGCTGTTTTTT
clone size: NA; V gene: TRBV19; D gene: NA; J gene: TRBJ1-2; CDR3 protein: CASSPGGGSGYTF; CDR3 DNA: TGTGCCAGTAGTCCTGGGGGGGGCTCTGGCTACACCTTC
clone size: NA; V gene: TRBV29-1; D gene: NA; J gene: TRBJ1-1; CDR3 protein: CSVEKPGKNTEAFF; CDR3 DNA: TGCAGCGTTGAGAAGCCGGGGAAGAACACTGAAGCTTTCTTT
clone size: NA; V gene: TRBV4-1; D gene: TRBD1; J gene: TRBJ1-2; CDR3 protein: CASSQESGGINYGYTF; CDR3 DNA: TGCGCCAGCAGCCAAGAGTCAGGGGGGATCAACTATGGCTACACCTTC
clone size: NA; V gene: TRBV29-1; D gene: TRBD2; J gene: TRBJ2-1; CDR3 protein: CSVGLAGGYNEQFF; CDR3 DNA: TGCAGCGTGGGACTAGCGGGCGGCTACAATGAGCAGTTCTTC
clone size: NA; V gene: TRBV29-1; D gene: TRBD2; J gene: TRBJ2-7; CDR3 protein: CSVVGAGGPLEQYF; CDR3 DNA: TGCAGCGTTGTAGGAGCGGGAGGACCCCTCGAGCAGTACTTC
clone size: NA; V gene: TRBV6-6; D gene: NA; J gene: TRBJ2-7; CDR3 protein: CASSSSGTGSYEQYF; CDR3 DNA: TGTGCCAGCAGTTCTTCCGGGACTGGGTCCTACGAGCAGTACTTC
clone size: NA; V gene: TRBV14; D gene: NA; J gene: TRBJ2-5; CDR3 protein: CASSYTLNRGLETQYF; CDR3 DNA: TGTGCCAGCAGCTATACCTTAAACAGGGGACTAGAGACCCAGTACTTC
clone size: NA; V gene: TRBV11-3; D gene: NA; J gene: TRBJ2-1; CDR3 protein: CASSLGGLEQFF; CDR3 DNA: TGTGCCAGCAGCTTAGGAGGACTAGAGCAGTTCTTC
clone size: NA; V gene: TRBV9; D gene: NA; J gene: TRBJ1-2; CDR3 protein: CASSVAREGYGYTF; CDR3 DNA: TGTGCCAGCAGCGTAGCAAGGGAGGGCTATGGCTACACCTTC
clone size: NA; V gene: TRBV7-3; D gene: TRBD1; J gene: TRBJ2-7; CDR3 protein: CASSLTTGEEQYF; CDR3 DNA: TGTGCCAGCAGCTTAACTACAGGGGAGGAGCAGTACTTC
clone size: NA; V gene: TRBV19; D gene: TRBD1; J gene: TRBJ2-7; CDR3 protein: CASSYTGQGSYEQYF; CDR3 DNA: TGTGCCAGTAGTTATACGGGACAGGGGTCCTACGAGCAGTACTTC
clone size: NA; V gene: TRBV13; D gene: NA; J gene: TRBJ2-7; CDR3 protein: CASSLEVDEQYF; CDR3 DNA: TGTGCCAGCAGCTTAGAAGTAGACGAGCAGTACTTC
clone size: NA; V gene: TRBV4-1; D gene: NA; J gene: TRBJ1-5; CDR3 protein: CASTPTVMNQPQHF; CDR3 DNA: TGCGCCAGCACCCCTACAGTGATGAATCAGCCCCAGCATTTT
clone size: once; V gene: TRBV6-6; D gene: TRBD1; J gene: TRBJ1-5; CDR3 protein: CASRETGALEPQHF; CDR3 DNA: TGTGCCAGCAGGGAAACAGGGGCTTTAGAGCCCCAGCATTTT
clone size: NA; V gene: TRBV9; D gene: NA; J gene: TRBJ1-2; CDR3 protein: CASEGGGGYTF; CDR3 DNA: TGTGCCAGCGAAGGAGGAGGTGGCTACACCTTC
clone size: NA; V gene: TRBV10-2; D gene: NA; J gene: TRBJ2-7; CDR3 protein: CASSATSREQYF; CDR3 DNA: TGCGCCAGCAGCGCAACTTCGCGGGAGCAGTACTTC
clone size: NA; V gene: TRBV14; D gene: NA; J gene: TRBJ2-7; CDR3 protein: CASSPARGPYEQYF; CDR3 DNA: TGTGCCAGCAGTCCTGCCAGGGGCCCCTACGAGCAGTACTTC
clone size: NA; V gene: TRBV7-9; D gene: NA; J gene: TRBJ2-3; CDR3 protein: CASTVTTDTQYF; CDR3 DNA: TGTGCCAGCACAGTCACCACAGATACGCAGTATTTT